The 14 T cell receptor beta chains below come from one sample, sequenced in a study of beta chain features in type 1 diabetes. Sequenced material consisted of expressed TCRB transcripts (all of the isolated RNA was reverse transcribed). Clones were read by immunoSEQ multiplex PCR, and TCRdb kept only the in-frame ones, dropping some. The sample contains around 400,000 clones, around 12% of which appear only once. The sample was naive CD4+ T cells from blood. The source of these receptors is a young man in good health.

This clone has a handful of counts. The DNA of the CDR3 is TGTGCCAGCTCATCTGACAGGGATTATGGCTACACCTTC. As protein: CASSSDRDYGYTF. V and J are TRBV18 and TRBJ1-2; TRBD1 aligns across 7 bases. Germline V lookup: CDR1 KGHSH, CDR2 LQKENI. The trim removed 5 bases at V and 5 bases at J, leaving 5 bases unmatched. The CDR3 has 13 residues.

The table lists this clone with a few counts. The rearrangement links TRBV7-2 to TRBJ2-7; 9 bases are a match to TRBD2. The CDR3 totals 14 residues. Trimming removed 6 bases from V and 7 bases from J; junction bases left unmatched: 10. Germline-derived CDR1 and CDR2 are SGHTA and FQGNSA. The CDR3 sequence is CASSKAGGPLEQYF. CDR3 bases: TGTGCCAGCAGTAAAGCGGGGGGACCGCTGGAGCAGTACTTC.

This clone was seen ten or more times. This chain joins TRBV7-9 and TRBJ1-1; unclear D gene. The germline CDR1 and CDR2 sequences are SEHNR and FQNEAQ (reference sequence). V lost 9 bases and J 6 bases, leaving 8 bases between the germline ends. The CDR3 is 10 residues long. The CDR3 here is CASVQAEAFF. The DNA for the CDR3 is TGTGCCAGTGTACAAGCTGAAGCTTTCTTT.

The table lists this clone with a few counts. The chain carries TRBV5-1 and TRBJ2-1, with 9 nucleotides matching TRBD2. This CDR3 comprises 19 residues. V lost 0 bases to trimming and J lost 0 bases; unmatched junction nucleotides: 10. Germline lookup yields CDR1 SGHRS and CDR2 YFSETQ. The chain's CDR3 is CASSLGLAGRRSSYNEQFF. The CDR3 nucleotides are TGCGCCAGCAGCTTGGGTCTAGCGGGACGCAGGAGCTCCTACAATGAGCAGTTCTTC.

The chain has TRBV2 and TRBJ2-1; TRBD2 aligns across 9 bases. The CDR3 length is 15 residues. Germline CDR1 SNHLY, CDR2 FYNNEI. V was pared by 2 bases and J by 6 bases, with 5 bases of the junction left unmatched. CDR3 bases: TGTGCCAGCAGTGAACGGAGCGGGAGGCCCAATGAGCAGTTCTTC. Encoded protein: CASSERSGRPNEQFF.

The V and J genes are TRBV7-9 and TRBJ1-2, with D perhaps matching TRBD1 (5 bases). The CDR3 extends over 13 amino acids. The V end was cut by 1 base, the J end by 6 bases, with 9 bases between. Per germline, CDR1 SEHNR and CDR2 FQNEAQ (reference sequence). The CDR3 sequence is CASSLGTQDGYTF. The CDR3 DNA is TGTGCCAGCAGCTTAGGGACACAGGATGGCTACACCTTC. The full variable domain, its missing parts supplied by reference TRBV7-9 and TRBJ1-2, is DTGVSQNPRHKITKRGQNVTFRCDPISEHNRLYWYRQTLGQGPEFLTYFQNEAQLEKSRLLSDRFSAERPKGSFSTLEIQRTEQGDSAMYLCASSLGTQDGYTFGSGTRLTVV.

V and J are TRBV4-2 and TRBJ1-6; the D gene is possibly TRBD1 (5 bases). Germline CDR1 and CDR2: LGHNA and YNFKEQ. CDR3 length equals 12 residues. V lost 6 bases and J 8 bases, leaving 8 bases between the germline ends. As DNA, the CDR3 is TGTGCCAGCAGAGGGGTCGATTCACCCCTCCACTTT. Translation: CASRGVDSPLHF.

The chain has TRBV5-6 and TRBJ1-2; D uncertain. Deletions cut 3 bases from V and 6 bases from J, with 12 bases between. Germline assignment: CDR1 SGHDT and CDR2 YYEEEE. The CDR3 totals 13 residues. The CDR3 DNA reads TGTGCCAGCAGCTCCTGGCACGTGGATGGCTACACCTTC. Translated, it gives CASSSWHVDGYTF.

The chain uses TRBV6-6 and TRBJ2-7; TRBD2 matches at 10 bases. The CDR3 consists of 15 residues. The V gene end was trimmed by 0 bases and the J gene end by 3 bases; junction bases not matched to a gene: 2. The germline V gene encodes CDR1 MNHNY and CDR2 SVGAGI (reference sequence). The CDR3: CASSYSRTSGYEQYF. The CDR3 bases are TGTGCCAGCAGTTACTCTAGGACTAGCGGCTACGAGCAGTACTTC.

With respect to this clone: Distinct nucleotide sequences in the sample also encode this CDR3. The chain employs TRBV30 and TRBJ1-2; D may be TRBD1 (6 bases). The CDR3 has 13 amino acids. Per germline, CDR1 GTSNPN and CDR2 SVGIG (reference sequence). V lost 0 bases and J 8 bases, leaving 13 bases between the germline ends. DNA of the CDR3: TGTGCCTGGAGTGTACAGGGAGCGGGGGGCTACACCTTC. This sequence encodes CAWSVQGAGGYTF.

The V and J genes are TRBV7-2 and TRBJ2-4; 7 bases align to TRBD1. The ends lost 7 bases at V and 0 bases at J; junction bases unmatched: 9. CDR1 and CDR2 (germline): SGHTA, FQGNSA. The CDR3 spans 16 residues. CDR3 sequence: CASKQDRAVAKNIQYF. Written as DNA, the CDR3 is TGTGCCAGCAAACAAGACAGGGCGGTAGCCAAAAACATTCAGTACTTC. The variable domain in full, completed from reference TRBV7-2 and TRBJ2-4, reads GAGVSQSPSNKVTEKGKDVELRCDPISGHTALYWYRQSLGQGLEFLIYFQGNSAPDKSGLPSDRFSAERTGGSVSTLTIQRTQQEDSAVYLCASKQDRAVAKNIQYFGAGTRLSVL.

This clone was detected ten times or more. The chain is built from TRBV7-9 and TRBJ1-5; TRBD1 matches at 8 bases. This CDR3 region has 13 residues. J was trimmed by 5 bases and V by 5 bases; bases with no gene match: 2. Germline-derived CDR1 and CDR2 are SEHNR and FQNEAQ (reference sequence). The CDR3 here is CASSPQGDQPQHF. The CDR3 DNA reads as TGTGCCAGCAGCCCACAGGGGGATCAGCCCCAGCATTTT.

This clone was observed at least ten times. V gene TRBV5-1 combines with J gene TRBJ2-5; D remains unclear. The length of the CDR3 is 11 residues. Trimming removed 4 bases from V and 3 bases from J, with 4 bases in between. From germline, CDR1 is SGHRS and CDR2 YFSETQ. CDR3 nucleotides: TGCGCCAGCAGCGTAGAAGAGACCCAGTACTTC. Its protein is CASSVEETQYF.

V and J are TRBV28 and TRBJ1-5; a weak D match, TRBD1 (5 bases). CDR1 and CDR2 (germline): MDHEN, SYDVKM. The germline V and J ends were trimmed by 3 bases and 4 bases, with 10 bases remaining between them. The CDR3 runs to 14 residues. CDR3 region: CASSFRGGNQPQHF. CDR3 sequence (DNA): TGTGCCAGCAGTTTCCGGGGGGGGAATCAGCCCCAGCATTTT.